This TCR beta chain comes out of a study of naive and memory T cell subsets. General study results and limits: Naive repertoires, especially CD8, held a few larger clonotypes, possibly memory cells re-expressing CD45RA.

This CDR3 has 14 residues. CDR1 and CDR2 (germline): SGHAT, FQDESV (reference sequence). Trimming pared 5 bases from V and 3 bases from J, leaving 14 bases between. An equimolar mix of two oligonucleotides served as the beta constant-region primer for TRBC1 and TRBC2. MiXCR was run by TCRdb on the UMI-ligation and nested PCR reads, yielding one entry per CDR3 protein. The sample shows some 150,000 distinct CDR3 sequences, about 18% of them seen only once. CD4 T cells were positively selected, then CD8 T cells from the CD4-negative fraction. This clonotype was recorded a few times. Its antigen remains unidentified.

The clonotype originates from a human donor in good health. Material for sequencing was naive CD4+ T cells from blood. The chain has TRBV11-1 and TRBJ2-7, with D possibly matching TRBD2 (6 bases). CDR3 protein: CASSVRRDGYEQYF. The CDR3 DNA follows: TGTGCCAGCAGCGTGAGGCGGGACGGCTACGAGCAGTACTTC. The full variable domain, rest sourced from reference TRBV11-1 and TRBJ2-7, is EAEVAQSPRYKITEKSQAVAFWCDPISGHATLYWYRQILGQGPELLVQFQDESVVDDSQLPKDRFSAERLKGVDSTLKIQPAELGDSAMYLCASSVRRDGYEQYFGPGTRLTVT.